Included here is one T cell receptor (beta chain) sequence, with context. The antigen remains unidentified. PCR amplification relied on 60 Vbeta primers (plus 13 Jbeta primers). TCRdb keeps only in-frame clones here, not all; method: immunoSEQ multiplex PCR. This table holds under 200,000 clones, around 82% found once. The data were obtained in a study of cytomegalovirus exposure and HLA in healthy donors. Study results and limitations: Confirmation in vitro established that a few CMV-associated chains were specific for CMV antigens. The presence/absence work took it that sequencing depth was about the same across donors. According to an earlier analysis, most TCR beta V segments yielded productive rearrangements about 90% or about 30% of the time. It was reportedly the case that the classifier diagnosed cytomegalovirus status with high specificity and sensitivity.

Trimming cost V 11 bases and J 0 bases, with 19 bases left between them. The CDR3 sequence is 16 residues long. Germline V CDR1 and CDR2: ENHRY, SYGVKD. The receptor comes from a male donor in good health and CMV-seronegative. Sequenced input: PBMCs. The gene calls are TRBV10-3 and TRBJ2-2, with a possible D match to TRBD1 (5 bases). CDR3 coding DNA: TGTGCCGCAACGATGGGGTCAGGGTCGAACACCGGGGAGCTGTTTTTT. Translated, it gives CAATMGSGSNTGELFF.